The 31 T cell receptor beta chains below were found in one sample sequenced in a study of blood T cell repertoires in COVID-19. Measured with immunoSEQ multiplex PCR; TCRdb has only the in-frame clones, and not every one. The sample has about 350,000 clones, about 90% seen once; the top ten hold roughly 1%. The sequencing input was PBMCs or T cells enriched from blood (not recorded which). The origin of the receptors is a woman aged 30 to 39 who had recovered from COVID-19.

The chain is built from TRBV18 and TRBJ1-1; TRBD1 aligns across 9 bases. CDR1 and CDR2 from the germline V gene are KGHSH and LQKENI. The CDR3 runs 16 residues. V was pared by 3 bases and J by 5 bases, with 10 bases of the junction left unmatched. CDR3 amino acids: CASSPLPDRGRTEAFF. CDR3 nucleotides: TGTGCCAGCTCACCGCTCCCGGACAGGGGAAGGACTGAAGCTTTCTTT.

V and J are TRBV7-9 and TRBJ2-5; D is perhaps TRBD1 (6 bases). Germline V lookup: CDR1 SEHNR, CDR2 FQNEAQ (reference sequence). CDR3 length: 13 amino acids. Trimming removed 5 bases from V and 5 bases from J, with 12 bases in between. The CDR3 protein is CASSPQGGETQYF. In nucleotides, the CDR3 is TGTGCCAGCAGCCCACAGGGCGGGGAGACCCAGTACTTC. Based on the CDR3 plus reference TRBV7-9 and TRBJ2-5, the full variable domain is DTGVSQNPRHKITKRGQNVTFRCDPISEHNRLYWYRQTLGQGPEFLTYFQNEAQLEKSRLLSDRFSAERPKGSFSTLEIQRTEQGDSAMYLCASSPQGGETQYFGPGTRLLVL.

This chain's CDR3 is CASRPQGAYNSPLHF. The CDR3 coding sequence is TGTGCCAGCAGACCCCAGGGGGCCTATAATTCACCCCTCCACTTT. The V call is TRBV5-5, the J call TRBJ1-6; TRBD1 matches 7 bases. V shed 5 bases and J 2 bases; nucleotides not matched to a gene: 4. This CDR3 comprises 15 residues. Germline assignment: CDR1 SGHKS and CDR2 YYEKEE (reference sequence).

The J gene is TRBJ1-1, the V gene TRBV12-3 or TRBV12-4; 8 bases are a match to TRBD1. Losses at the gene ends were 6 bases for V and 14 bases for J; bases not matched to a gene: 11. The CDR3 is made up of 12 amino acids. CDR3 in amino acids: CASRNLVGTGFF. The CDR3 nucleotides read TGTGCCAGCAGGAACCTAGTGGGGACAGGATTCTTT.

The rearrangement links TRBV28 to TRBJ2-3, with 8 nucleotides matching TRBD2. V was clipped by 6 bases and J by 0 bases; unmatched bases: 8. The CDR3 sequence is 16 residues long. Germline lookup yields CDR1 MDHEN and CDR2 SYDVKM. DNA for the CDR3: TGTGCCAGCAGCGGACCTACTAGCGGCAGCACAGATACGCAGTATTTT. Amino acids: CASSGPTSGSTDTQYF.

In its sample, this clone was seen once. The chain is built from TRBV10-3 and TRBJ2-7; TRBD1 matches 10 bases. The junction had 2 bases not matched to a gene; V was cut back by 9 bases and J by 3 bases. Germline loops: CDR1 ENHRY, CDR2 SYGVKD. This CDR3 has 12 residues. CDR3 in DNA: TGTGCCATTCGGACAGGGGGCTACGAGCAGTACTTC. Amino acids: CAIRTGGYEQYF.

CDR3 amino acids: CASGAGQGFGTGELFF. The CDR3 coding sequence is TGTGCCAGCGGGGCGGGACAGGGTTTTGGCACCGGGGAGCTGTTTTTT. The rearrangement links TRBV2 to TRBJ2-2; TRBD1 matches 9 bases. Germline V gene sequence: CDR1 SNHLY, CDR2 FYNNEI. The CDR3 runs to 16 residues. V gave up 8 bases and J gave up 4 bases; unmatched junction bases: 11.

The V call is TRBV18, the J call TRBJ2-7, with D possibly being TRBD1 (6 bases). The CDR3 is 14 amino acids. Germline values: CDR1 KGHSH, CDR2 LQKENI. V was pared by 6 bases and J by 0 bases, with 12 bases between. CDR3: CASSPGTSSYEQYF. The CDR3 nucleotides read TGTGCCAGCTCCCCCGGGACAAGCTCCTACGAGCAGTACTTC.

There are a few counts of this clone. V and J are TRBV15 and TRBJ1-2, with 10 positions matching TRBD1. The CDR3 runs to 16 residues. Germline-derived CDR1 and CDR2 are LNHNV and YYDKDF (reference sequence). V was pared by 0 bases and J by 7 bases, with 8 bases of the junction left unmatched. The CDR3 DNA follows: TGTGCCACCAGCAGAGATAAGGGGACAGGGGTTTTTGGCTACACCTTC. Protein: CATSRDKGTGVFGYTF.

The V and J genes are TRBV6-5 and TRBJ1-4; D might be TRBD1 (6 bases). CDR1 and CDR2 (germline): MNHEY, SVGAGI. This CDR3 contains 13 residues. Trimming cost V 8 bases and J 7 bases, with 14 bases left between them. The CDR3: CASQRGGGEKLFF. CDR3 in DNA: TGTGCCAGCCAAAGAGGGGGGGGTGAAAAACTGTTTTTT.

The chain uses TRBV18 and TRBJ2-5; D possibly corresponds to TRBD1 (6 bases). Per the germline V gene, CDR1 is KGHSH and CDR2 is LQKENI. Trimming removed 4 bases at V and 1 base at J, with 25 bases between. The CDR3 has 19 amino acids. The CDR3 protein is CASSHTIQGRVGSQETQYF. CDR3 coding DNA: TGTGCCAGCTCACATACCATACAGGGTCGAGTCGGCAGCCAAGAGACCCAGTACTTC.

This clone appeared once. The chain has TRBV11-2 and TRBJ2-2, with TRBD1 matching 9 bases. The germline CDR1 and CDR2 sequences are SGHAT and FQNNGV. V trimming: 5 bases; J trimming: 4 bases; junction bases outside the gene matches: 11. CDR3 length equals 17 residues. The CDR3 sequence is CASSNLLGTGITGELFF. CDR3 nucleotide sequence: TGTGCCAGCAGCAACCTCCTAGGGACAGGGATCACCGGGGAGCTGTTTTTT.

Written as DNA, the CDR3 is TGTGCCAGCAGTTTACCGGACAGGGGCCGGACTTTCTTT. This gives the protein CASSLPDRGRTFF. This sequence joins TRBV28 and TRBJ1-1; 9 bases align to TRBD1. Germline trimming cut 2 bases from V and 12 bases from J; bases unmatched to any gene: 7. Germline V gene data show CDR1 as MDHEN and CDR2 as SYDVKM. The CDR3 length is 13 residues.

The chain couples TRBV7-2 to TRBJ2-5, with 12 bases aligning to TRBD2. This CDR3 is built from 17 residues. In germline, CDR1 is SGHTA, CDR2 FQGNSA. V lost 5 bases and J lost 5; bases outside the gene matches: 12. This chain's CDR3 is CASSRLTSSGGAETQYF. DNA of the CDR3: TGTGCCAGCAGCCGGCTAACTTCTAGCGGGGGGGCCGAGACCCAGTACTTC. Using reference TRBV7-2 and TRBJ2-5 for the parts outside the CDR3, the full variable domain is GAGVSQSPSNKVTEKGKDVELRCDPISGHTALYWYRQSLGQGLEFLIYFQGNSAPDKSGLPSDRFSAERTGGSVSTLTIQRTQQEDSAVYLCASSRLTSSGGAETQYFGPGTRLLVL.

V gene TRBV5-6 combines with J gene TRBJ2-7, with 7 nucleotides matching TRBD1. Germline CDR1 and CDR2: SGHDT and YYEEEE. Trimming removed 6 bases from V and 0 bases from J; junction bases left unmatched: 3. The CDR3 consists of 13 residues. DNA of the CDR3: TGTGCCAGCATCCGACAGGGCTCCTACGAGCAGTACTTC. This gives the protein CASIRQGSYEQYF.

The CDR3 sequence is CASAIGATWADTQYF. The CDR3 nucleotides read TGTGCTAGTGCTATTGGGGCTACCTGGGCAGATACGCAGTATTTT. The rearrangement links TRBV12-5 to TRBJ2-3; D may be TRBD1 (5 bases). Germline CDR1 LGHNT, CDR2 FRNRAP. V was shortened by 7 bases and J by 4 bases, with 18 bases between the two germline ends. The CDR3 is 15 amino acids.

The rearrangement links TRBV6-2 or TRBV6-3 to TRBJ2-2; a possible D gene is TRBD2 (6 bases). Trimming shortened V by 6 bases and J by 2 bases, and 22 bases separated the two germline ends. Germline V gene data show CDR1 as MNHEY and CDR2 as SVGEGT. This CDR3 comprises 18 residues. CDR3 in amino acids: CASSELGTGHLNTGELFF. In nucleotides, the CDR3 is TGTGCCAGCAGCGAGTTGGGGACTGGACATCTTAACACCGGGGAGCTGTTTTTT.

The chain is built from TRBV27 and TRBJ1-2; 9 positions match TRBD1. CDR1 MNHEY and CDR2 SMNVEV come from the germline V gene (reference sequence). This CDR3 is 13 amino acids long. After removal of 5 bases from V and 6 bases from J, the junction contained 4 bases not matched to a gene. The CDR3 DNA is TGTGCCAGCAGTGACAGGGGGTTCGATGGCTACACCTTC. Translated, it gives CASSDRGFDGYTF.

J is TRBJ2-7 and V is TRBV5-4; D may be TRBD1 (5 bases). Germline V CDR1 and CDR2: SGHNT, YYREEE (reference sequence). The CDR3 is 13 amino acids. The V gene lost 2 bases and the J gene lost 5 bases, with 11 bases spanning the gap. DNA for the CDR3: TGTGCCAGCAGCTTTCCACAGGAGCACGAGCAGTACTTC. As protein: CASSFPQEHEQYF.

This clone has only one observation. This chain uses TRBV18 with TRBJ2-7; 8 nucleotides align to TRBD1. J lost 1 base, V lost 1 base, and 9 bases had no gene match. Germline CDR1 and CDR2: KGHSH and LQKENI. This CDR3 has 17 residues. The CDR3 loop reads CASSPLGQGLPSYEQYF. The CDR3 nucleotides are TGTGCCAGCTCACCACTCGGACAGGGCCTGCCATCCTACGAGCAGTACTTC.

The chain is built from TRBV27 and TRBJ1-1; D is possibly TRBD1 (5 bases). This CDR3 is 16 amino acids long. Trimming took off 3 bases at V and 5 bases at J, with 19 bases between the two ends. From germline, CDR1 is MNHEY and CDR2 SMNVEV (reference sequence). The CDR3, as DNA: TGTGCCAGCAGTTTCGGCGGGGTGGGGCCAGGGACTGAAGCTTTCTTT. It is translated as CASSFGGVGPGTEAFF.

The rearrangement links TRBV12-3 or TRBV12-4 to TRBJ1-5; no firm D call. With 8 bases removed from V and 5 bases from J, the gap between germline ends came to 13 bases. The CDR3 runs to 13 residues. Written as DNA, the CDR3 is TGTGCCAGCTCGGGAGTTGCCGATCAGCCCCAGCATTTT. Amino acid sequence: CASSGVADQPQHF.

The V call is TRBV15, the J call TRBJ2-4; 7 bases are shared with TRBD1. V lost 3 bases to trimming and J lost 8 bases; unmatched junction nucleotides: 7. Germline CDR1 and CDR2: LNHNV and YYDKDF (reference sequence). This CDR3 has 14 residues. As DNA, the CDR3 is TGTGCCACCAGCAGGAGGGACAGCGAGCACATTCAGTACTTC. This translates into CATSRRDSEHIQYF.

V usage is TRBV6-5 and J usage is TRBJ2-5; D might be TRBD1 (5 bases). This CDR3 is built from 15 residues. The V gene lost 0 bases and the J gene lost 5 bases, with 13 bases spanning the gap. Germline loops: CDR1 MNHEY, CDR2 SVGAGI. In nucleotides, the CDR3 is TGTGCCAGCAGTTACTCTGAAGGGGTTGGGGAGACCCAGTACTTC. Protein product: CASSYSEGVGETQYF.

This chain links TRBV5-1 with TRBJ2-1; tentative D call: TRBD2 (6 bases). The ends were cut back, 3 bases at V and 9 bases at J, with 13 bases in the middle. The CDR3 is made up of 13 amino acids. Germline assignment: CDR1 SGHRS and CDR2 YFSETQ. The CDR3 nucleotides read TGCGCCAGCAGCTCCGGGACTCCTGGTGAGCAGTTCTTC. This gives the protein CASSSGTPGEQFF.

A single count supports this clone. This chain connects TRBV5-1 to TRBJ2-2, with D unclear. With 0 bases removed from V and 4 bases from J, the gap between germline ends came to 7 bases. The CDR3 loop spans 14 amino acids. The germline V gene encodes CDR1 SGHRS and CDR2 YFSETQ. The CDR3 bases are TGCGCCAGCAGCTTGGTGGCTTCCACCGGGGAGCTGTTTTTT. Protein sequence: CASSLVASTGELFF.

V and J are TRBV19 and TRBJ2-5; the match to TRBD2 covers 13 bases. Per the germline V gene, CDR1 is LNHDA and CDR2 is SQIVND (reference sequence). This CDR3 is 18 amino acids long. Trimming at V came to 4 bases and at J to 2 bases, leaving 10 bases not matched to a gene. CDR3 residues: CASSNRLAGGRGQETQYF. CDR3 sequence (DNA): TGTGCCAGTAGTAACAGACTAGCGGGGGGTAGGGGACAAGAGACCCAGTACTTC.

The gene calls are TRBV19 and TRBJ2-4; D is possibly TRBD1 (6 bases). The ends were cut back, 5 bases at V and 0 bases at J, with 14 bases in the middle. Germline CDR1 LNHDA, CDR2 SQIVND (reference sequence). CDR3 length: 16 residues. The CDR3 DNA reads as TGTGCCAGTAGTTACAGGGATCCCTCAGCCAAAAACATTCAGTACTTC. Amino acids: CASSYRDPSAKNIQYF.

The chain links TRBV13 to TRBJ1-3, with 9 bases identical to TRBD1. Germline V gives CDR1 PRHDT, CDR2 FYEKMQ (reference sequence). This CDR3 is 15 amino acids long. V lost 4 bases to trimming and J lost 2 bases; unmatched junction nucleotides: 3. In DNA form, the CDR3 reads TGTGCCAGCAGCTCCGACAGGGGGGCTGGAAACACCATATATTTT. Protein sequence: CASSSDRGAGNTIYF.

The chain has TRBV6-2 or TRBV6-3 and TRBJ1-2; D gene unclear. The CDR3 is 13 residues long. The V and J ends lost 2 bases and 4 bases respectively, with 8 bases between them. In germline, CDR1 is MNHEY, CDR2 SVGEGT. CDR3 protein: CASSYQSGYGYTF. As DNA, the CDR3 is TGTGCCAGCAGTTACCAATCCGGCTATGGCTACACCTTC.

This chain uses TRBV11-3 with TRBJ2-2, with D possibly being TRBD2 (6 bases). This CDR3 comprises 17 residues. Trimming pared 0 bases from V and 6 bases from J, leaving 17 bases between. Germline V CDR1 and CDR2: SGHNT, YENEEA. The DNA of the CDR3 is TGTGCCAGCAGCTTAGATGGAGTCGGAGGGTTCTCCGGGGAGCTGTTTTTT. This translates into CASSLDGVGGFSGELFF.